A selection of T cell receptor beta chains follows, all from one sample in a study of technical replicates of blood from a handful of donors. The repertoire was sequenced with immunoSEQ multiplex PCR; TCRdb's copy has only in-frame clones and lacks some. In the table there are roughly 80,000 clones, 75% to 90% of which are singletons. Sequenced material: T cells isolated from PBMCs. The source of these receptors is a human donor in good health. Each CDR3 is given with its conserved first and last residue. Fields, in order: clone size, V gene, J gene, D gene, CDR3 protein, CDR3 DNA. A D gene is named only where the DNA matches it firmly. Rows give clone size only sometimes, using once, few, many, or a class for an expanded clone.

-	TRBV7-2	TRBJ2-5	TRBD1	CASSLAGTGGGETQYF	TGTGCCAGCAGCTTAGCTGGGACAGGGGGAGGAGAGACCCAGTACTTC
medium-sized	TRBV6-1	TRBJ2-7	TRBD1	CASSEARGGTGLYEQYF	TGTGCCAGCAGTGAAGCGAGGGGGGGGACAGGGCTCTACGAGCAGTACTTC
-	TRBV12-5	TRBJ2-7	TRBD2	CASGLDKSGRSTYEQYF	TGTGCTAGTGGTTTGGACAAGAGCGGGAGGAGCACTTACGAGCAGTACTTC
-	TRBV7-6	TRBJ2-1	TRBD2	CASSSLAGGPHNEQFF	TGTGCCAGCAGCTCATTAGCGGGAGGGCCGCATAATGAGCAGTTCTTC
-	TRBV9	TRBJ2-7	TRBD1	CASSPGQSYEQYF	TGTGCCAGCAGCCCGGGACAGTCCTACGAGCAGTACTTC
-	TRBV5-4	TRBJ1-4	-	CASSLGRSSEKLFF	TGTGCCAGCAGCTTAGGGAGGTCCTCTGAAAAACTGTTTTTT
-	TRBV19	TRBJ1-5	-	CASEGRMNQPQHF	TGTGCCAGTGAGGGAAGGATGAACCAGCCCCAGCATTTT
-	TRBV9	TRBJ2-7	TRBD1	CASSPDRGYYEQYF	TGTGCCAGCAGCCCGGACAGGGGATACTACGAGCAGTACTTC
-	TRBV6-5	TRBJ2-1	TRBD2	CASSWGTSFSNEQFF	TGTGCCAGCAGTTGGGGGACTAGCTTTTCAAATGAGCAGTTCTTC
-	TRBV4-1	TRBJ2-1	-	CASSPHAYANEQFF	TGCGCCAGCAGCCCGCACGCGTATGCCAATGAGCAGTTCTTC
-	TRBV30	TRBJ1-4	-	CAWSELLIGGEKLFF	TGTGCCTGGAGCGAATTGCTAATTGGGGGCGAAAAACTGTTTTTT
once	TRBV4-3	TRBJ2-5	-	CASSQDWAYDQETQYF	TGCGCCAGCAGCCAAGATTGGGCCTATGACCAAGAGACCCAGTACTTC
-	TRBV6-5	TRBJ1-3	-	CASTGRNTIYF	TGTGCCAGCACGGGAAGAAACACCATATATTTT
-	TRBV18	TRBJ1-2	-	CASSLAPGHHTNGYTF	TGTGCCAGCTCACTTGCTCCGGGACACCATACGAATGGCTACACCTTC
-	TRBV5-4	TRBJ1-5	-	CASSSTGDSNQPQHF	TGTGCCAGCTCCTCCACGGGAGATAGCAATCAGCCCCAGCATTTT
-	TRBV6-5	TRBJ2-1	-	CASSINKNNEQFF	TGTGCCAGCAGTATTAACAAGAACAATGAGCAGTTCTTC
-	TRBV5-1	TRBJ1-4	-	CASSTAGLREKLFF	TGCGCCAGCAGCACTGCGGGTCTCCGGGAAAAACTGTTTTTT
-	TRBV5-1	TRBJ2-2	TRBD2	CASSLLGGDTGELFF	TGCGCCAGCAGCTTGCTCGGGGGGGACACCGGGGAGCTGTTTTTT
-	TRBV5-1	TRBJ2-1	TRBD2	CASSTSGVNNEQFF	TGCGCCAGCAGTACTAGCGGGGTCAACAATGAGCAGTTCTTC
-	TRBV27	TRBJ2-1	-	CASSLHTYNEQFF	TGTGCCAGCAGTCTCCACACGTACAATGAGCAGTTCTTC
once	TRBV11-2	TRBJ2-3	TRBD2	CASSLGREGDTQYF	TGTGCCAGCAGCTTAGGTCGGGAGGGGGATACGCAGTATTTT
-	TRBV7-8	TRBJ2-3	-	CASSLYSGTDTQYF	TGTGCCAGCAGCTTATATTCAGGGACAGATACGCAGTATTTT
-	TRBV27	TRBJ2-7	TRBD2	CASSFGTSGAYEQYF	TGTGCCAGCAGTTTTGGGACTAGCGGGGCCTACGAGCAGTACTTC
-	TRBV28	TRBJ1-3	-	CASSLPLTGSGNTIYF	TGTGCCAGCAGTCTGCCCTTAACAGGCTCTGGAAACACCATATATTTT
-	TRBV30	TRBJ1-5	-	CAWSTIGTQPQHF	TGTGCCTGGAGTACTATTGGAACTCAGCCCCAGCATTTT
-	TRBV4-1	TRBJ2-2	-	CASSHEKGVGELFF	TGCGCCAGCAGCCACGAGAAAGGGGTGGGGGAGCTGTTTTTT
-	TRBV7-7	TRBJ2-2	TRBD2	CASRHSGGPNTGELFF	TGTGCTAGCAGACATAGCGGGGGGCCAAACACCGGGGAGCTGTTTTTT